The present T cell receptor beta chain was sequenced within a study of post-analysis software for immune sequencing data. A remark on this clonotype: The antigen is not known.

Study-wide results and limits: Roughly 5 TRBV segments occurring more often in patients than controls included TRBV5-6, TRBV5-1 and TRBV20-1.

The CDR3 spans 16 residues. V was clipped by 2 bases and J by 9 bases; unmatched bases: 15. Carried by the TCR beta cDNA libraries were unique molecular identifiers. Some 500,000 cDNA molecules were obtained per 1 to 10 million input T cells. TCRdb called the PCR reads again in MiXCR, with one record for every CDR3 protein. The sample has approximately 180,000 distinct CDR3 sequences; roughly 30% are singletons. The sequence was obtained from a girl between 5 and 17 years old with multiple sclerosis. The material sequenced was blood. The chain is built from TRBV12-3 or TRBV12-4 and TRBJ2-7; 8 bases match TRBD2. The CDR3 DNA reads TGTGCCAGCAGTTTAATGACGGGGGGGAACTACAATGGGCAGTACTTC. This sequence encodes CASSLMTGGNYNGQYF.